Below, 25 T cell receptor beta chains from the same sample are listed, as sequenced in a study of cytomegalovirus exposure and HLA in healthy donors. The PCR contained 60 Vbeta and 13 Jbeta primers. Here immunoSEQ multiplex PCR was the method, and the copy in TCRdb shows in-frame clones only, minus some. The repertoire holds about 200,000 clones, with around four fifths as singletons. The specimen sequenced was PBMCs. The receptors stem from a woman in her forties or fifties in good health and CMV-seropositive.

In its sample, this clone was seen once. The genes are TRBV28 and TRBJ1-3; TRBD1 matches 7 bases. This CDR3 spans 14 amino acids. J was trimmed by 4 bases and V by 5 bases; bases with no gene match: 5. From germline, CDR1 is MDHEN and CDR2 SYDVKM. The CDR3 sequence is CASSLPTGGNTIYF. The CDR3 nucleotides read TGTGCCAGCAGTCTCCCGACAGGGGGAAACACCATATATTTT.

The CDR3 spells CASSHTWELNEQFF. CDR3 DNA sequence: TGTGCCAGCAGCCACACCTGGGAGCTTAATGAGCAGTTCTTC. The J gene is TRBJ2-1, the V gene TRBV7-9; a weak D match, TRBD2 (5 bases). Deletions cut 5 bases from V and 7 bases from J, with 15 bases between. The length of the CDR3 is 14 residues. Germline lookup yields CDR1 SEHNR and CDR2 FQNEAQ (reference sequence).

A note on this clone: Different DNA sequences within this sample yield the same CDR3. The chain joins TRBV5-1 to TRBJ2-3; TRBD2 is a possible D gene (6 bases). This CDR3 contains 15 residues. The ends were cut back, 0 bases at V and 1 base at J, with 9 bases in the middle. Germline V lookup: CDR1 SGHRS, CDR2 YFSETQ. CDR3: CASSLEGGGTDTQYF. For the CDR3, the DNA is TGCGCCAGCAGCTTGGAGGGCGGGGGCACAGATACGCAGTATTTT.

The CDR3 region is CASSPNRGNIQYF. CDR3 DNA sequence: TGTGCCAGCTCACCCAACAGGGGAAACATTCAGTACTTC. The chain joins TRBV18 to TRBJ2-4; 7 positions match TRBD1. Germline assignment: CDR1 KGHSH and CDR2 LQKENI. The CDR3 totals 13 residues. J lost 6 bases, V lost 3 bases, and 2 bases had no gene match.

The rearrangement joins TRBV10-3 to TRBJ2-1, with D perhaps matching TRBD2 (6 bases). Trimming stripped 3 bases from V and 5 bases from J, with 14 bases between. The germline V gene encodes CDR1 ENHRY and CDR2 SYGVKD. This CDR3 is 15 amino acids long. CDR3 protein: CAISDPGTAHNEQFF. The CDR3 DNA reads TGTGCCATCAGTGACCCCGGGACTGCGCACAATGAGCAGTTCTTC.

The CDR3 DNA follows: TGTGCCAGCAGCCCCTGGGCGGGTATGAACACTGAAGCTTTCTTT. This encodes CASSPWAGMNTEAFF. V and J are TRBV5-5 and TRBJ1-1; no definite D call. Germline V lookup: CDR1 SGHKS, CDR2 YYEKEE (reference sequence). Trimming left V 4 bases short and J 0 bases short, with 13 bases between. The CDR3 contains 15 residues. Full variable domain (missing parts from reference TRBV5-5 and TRBJ1-1): DAGVTQSPTHLIKTRGQQVTLRCSPISGHKSVSWYQQVLGQGPQFIFQYYEKEERGRGNFPDRFSARQFPNYSSELNVNALLLGDSALYLCASSPWAGMNTEAFFGQGTRLTVV.

The chain couples TRBV10-2 to TRBJ2-7; perhaps TRBD1 as D (6 bases). Germline V gene sequence: CDR1 WSHSY, CDR2 SAAADI. This CDR3 is 13 amino acids long. V was shortened by 7 bases and J by 5 bases, with 15 bases between the two germline ends. The CDR3 protein is CASKPGHNDEQYF. CDR3 nucleotides: TGCGCCAGCAAACCGGGACACAACGACGAGCAGTACTTC.

The chain uses TRBV6-6 and TRBJ2-3; D is unresolved. Trimming stripped 2 bases from V and 3 bases from J, with 3 bases between. The CDR3 loop spans 12 amino acids. The germline V gene encodes CDR1 MNHNY and CDR2 SVGAGI (reference sequence). The CDR3 DNA is TGTGCCAGCAGTTACCTTACAGATACGCAGTATTTT. It translates to CASSYLTDTQYF.

This sequence joins TRBV28 and TRBJ1-5, with TRBD1 matching 10 bases. J lost 6 bases, V lost 6 bases, and 5 bases had no gene match. Germline values: CDR1 MDHEN, CDR2 SYDVKM. The CDR3 has 14 amino acids. DNA for the CDR3: TGTGCCAGCAGGACAGGGGGCATAAGTCAGCCCCAGCATTTT. Protein sequence: CASRTGGISQPQHF.

This clone turned up a few times. CDR3 coding DNA: TGCGCCAGCAGCCAAGATCTTGGAGGGATTAATGAAAAACTGTTTTTT. Translated, it gives CASSQDLGGINEKLFF. The genes are TRBV4-1 and TRBJ1-4; no clear D gene. This CDR3 is 16 amino acids long. Per the germline V gene, CDR1 is MGHRA and CDR2 is YSYEKL. Trimming pared 0 bases from V and 4 bases from J, leaving 12 bases between.

Regarding this clone: The junction departs from the called germline gene at one end, perhaps through a read error. The chain has TRBV7-9 and TRBJ2-7; TRBD2 matches 12 bases. The CDR3 contains 16 residues. CDR1 is SEHNR, CDR2 FQNEAQ, per germline (reference sequence). The DNA of the CDR3 is TGTTCCAGCAGCCATGGACTAGCGGGATCTCCCTACGAGCAGTACTTC. This gives the protein CSSSHGLAGSPYEQYF.

This chain links TRBV5-1 with TRBJ1-2; D is undetermined. Trimming stripped 2 bases from V and 0 bases from J, with 8 bases between. The CDR3 sequence is 14 residues long. Germline CDR1 reads SGHRS; CDR2 reads YFSETQ. The CDR3 region is CASSFAGSNYGYTF. CDR3 nucleotides: TGCGCCAGCAGCTTCGCGGGATCTAACTATGGCTACACCTTC.

The chain's CDR3 is CAWRGTPGGEAFF. Written as DNA, the CDR3 is TGTGCCTGGAGGGGGACACCGGGAGGTGAAGCTTTCTTT. This chain joins TRBV30 and TRBJ1-1; possible D gene TRBD1, 6 bases. Per the germline V gene, CDR1 is GTSNPN and CDR2 is SVGIG (reference sequence). V lost 3 bases and J 7 bases, leaving 15 bases between the germline ends. This CDR3 comprises 13 residues.

The V gene is TRBV19, the J gene TRBJ1-4; unclear D gene. This CDR3 region has 14 residues. Between the trimmed V and J ends, which lost 9 bases and 3 bases, there was a span of 14 bases. Germline CDR1 is LNHDA and CDR2 is SQIVND (reference sequence). The CDR3 DNA follows: TGTGCCAGCCGAGACCCGGCGGCTAATGAAAAACTGTTTTTT. This encodes CASRDPAANEKLFF.

The gene calls are TRBV7-3 and TRBJ2-6, with a weak D call TRBD2 (5 bases). V lost 6 bases, J lost 0 bases, and 15 bases lay in between. Germline V gene sequence: CDR1 SGHTA, CDR2 FQGTGA. The CDR3 consists of 17 residues. The CDR3 nucleotides read TGTGCCAGCAGGGCGGGCGGGCCCAGCTCTGGGGCCAACGTCCTGACTTTC. It codes for CASRAGGPSSGANVLTF.

V gene TRBV28 combines with J gene TRBJ2-2, with 11 bases that match TRBD2. CDR1 MDHEN and CDR2 SYDVKM come from the germline V gene. Losses at the gene ends were 7 bases for V and 7 bases for J; bases not matched to a gene: 8. CDR3 size: 15 residues. CDR3 nucleotide sequence: TGTGCCAGCACGAGTACTAGCGGGAGTTTCGGGGAGCTGTTTTTT. It translates to CASTSTSGSFGELFF.

This clone was detected once. This chain links TRBV28 with TRBJ1-6; weak D call: TRBD1 (6 bases). CDR3 length: 15 residues. Trimming took 7 bases from V and 0 from J, leaving 10 bases between them. Per the germline V gene, CDR1 is MDHEN and CDR2 is SYDVKM. The CDR3 sequence: CASMDSSSYNSPLHF. In nucleotides, the CDR3 is TGTGCCAGCATGGACAGCAGCTCCTATAATTCACCCCTCCACTTT.

This sequence joins TRBV5-1 and TRBJ1-5; D gene uncertain. There are 13 residues in the CDR3. Trimming shortened V by 0 bases and J by 3 bases, and 4 bases separated the two germline ends. Germline CDR1 reads SGHRS; CDR2 reads YFSETQ. The CDR3 loop reads CASSLGDNQPQHF. CDR3 sequence (DNA): TGCGCCAGCAGCTTGGGAGACAATCAGCCCCAGCATTTT. Looking up the rest from reference TRBV5-1 and TRBJ1-5 gives the full variable domain: KAGVTQTPRYLIKTRGQQVTLSCSPISGHRSVSWYQQTPGQGLQFLFEYFSETQRNKGNFPGRFSGRQFSNSRSEMNVSTLELGDSALYLCASSLGDNQPQHFGDGTRLSIL.

The V and J genes are TRBV5-1 and TRBJ2-3; D may be TRBD1 (6 bases). The CDR3 is 14 residues long. Germline values: CDR1 SGHRS, CDR2 YFSETQ. V was clipped by 4 bases and J by 2 bases, with 11 bases between them. The CDR3 nucleotides read TGCGCCAGCAGCCCCGGACAGCCCACAGATACGCAGTATTTT. This translates into CASSPGQPTDTQYF.

The J gene is TRBJ2-1, the V gene TRBV4-3; 8 bases align to TRBD2. The trim removed 0 bases at V and 7 bases at J, leaving 11 bases unmatched. The CDR3 extends over 17 amino acids. Germline assignment: CDR1 LGHNA and CDR2 YSLEER. DNA of the CDR3: TGCGCCAGCAGCCAAGATCCGGGGACTAGGGGCGGTAATGAGCAGTTCTTC. Protein sequence: CASSQDPGTRGGNEQFF.

V is TRBV29-1 and J is TRBJ2-2; 8 bases match TRBD1. V lost 6 bases and J lost 6; bases outside the gene matches: 3. Germline V lookup: CDR1 SQVTM, CDR2 ANQGSEA. The CDR3 is 12 amino acids. CDR3 bases: TGCAGCGTCGGACAGGGCGCCGGGGAGCTGTTTTTT. Encoded protein: CSVGQGAGELFF.

In DNA, the CDR3 is TGCGCCAGCAGCCAAGGACCAGAGGGCTCGTGGGGAGCTTTCTTT. Translated, it gives CASSQGPEGSWGAFF. V gene TRBV4-3 combines with J gene TRBJ1-1; D unresolved. In germline, CDR1 is LGHNA, CDR2 YSLEER. V gave up 1 base and J gave up 10 bases, with 19 bases separating them. The CDR3 is 15 residues long.

The V and J genes are TRBV6-1 and TRBJ1-3; no reliable D call. Germline loops: CDR1 MNHNS, CDR2 SASEGT. This CDR3 spans 12 amino acids. Deletions cut 2 bases from V and 5 bases from J, with 4 bases between. CDR3 in amino acids: CASSENRNTIYF. In DNA form, the CDR3 reads TGTGCCAGCAGTGAAAACAGAAACACCATATATTTT.

The gene calls are TRBV10-2 and TRBJ2-1, with no clear D. From germline, CDR1 is WSHSY and CDR2 SAAADI. The CDR3 runs 14 residues. V was pared by 2 bases and J by 3 bases, with 8 bases between. CDR3 DNA: TGCGCCAGCAGTGAGATAACAGACTACAATGAGCAGTTCTTC. Translating it yields CASSEITDYNEQFF.

This rearrangement joins TRBV6-5 to TRBJ1-6; 7 positions match TRBD1. The CDR3 totals 15 residues. With V trimmed by 6 bases and J by 10 bases, 12 bases remained unmatched. The V gene's germline CDR1 is MNHEY and CDR2 SVGAGI. CDR3 loop: CASSRQGGTLSPLHF. CDR3 sequence (DNA): TGTGCCAGCAGCCGACAGGGAGGAACGTTATCACCCCTCCACTTT.